This TCR beta chain was identified during a study of T cells in Graves' hyperthyroidism and ophthalmopathy. Overall study findings and caveats: Blood shared most expanded thyroid clonotypes above 0.001. A 13 V-J model separated ophthalmopathy from stable hyperthyroidism. Ophthalmopathy, as predicted by the model, came a median about six months after the prediction.

This clonotype was seen a handful of times. What it binds is not known. From RNA transcripts, TCR beta CDR3 regions were amplified. TCR CDR3 regions were first amplified by RT-PCR with HTBI primers. TCRdb independently ran MiXCR on the multiplex PCR reads; one entry per CDR3 protein. This table has more than 650,000 distinct CDR3 sequences, 14% appearing once. The sequence was collected from a woman aged 18 to 35 with Graves' hyperthyroidism. The sample consisted of blood.

This chain's CDR3 is CASGPDGVSMNTEAFF. The CDR3 coding sequence is TGTGCTAGTGGACCGGACGGAGTTAGCATGAACACTGAAGCTTTCTTT. V is TRBV12-5 and J is TRBJ1-1; D unclear. This CDR3 contains 16 residues. Trimming took off 6 bases at V and 0 bases at J, with 17 bases between the two ends. Germline V gene data show CDR1 as LGHNT and CDR2 as FRNRAP.